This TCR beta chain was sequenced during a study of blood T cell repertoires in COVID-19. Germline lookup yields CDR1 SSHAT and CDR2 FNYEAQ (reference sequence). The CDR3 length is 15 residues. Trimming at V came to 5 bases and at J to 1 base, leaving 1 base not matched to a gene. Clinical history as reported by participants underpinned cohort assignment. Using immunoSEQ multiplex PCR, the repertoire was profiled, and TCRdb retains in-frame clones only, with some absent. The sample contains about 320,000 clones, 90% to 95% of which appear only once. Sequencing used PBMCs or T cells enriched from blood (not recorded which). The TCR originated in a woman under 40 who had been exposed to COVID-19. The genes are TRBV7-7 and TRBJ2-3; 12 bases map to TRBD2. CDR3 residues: CASSRTSGGTDTQYF. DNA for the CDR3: TGTGCCAGCAGCAGGACTAGCGGGGGCACAGATACGCAGTATTTT.